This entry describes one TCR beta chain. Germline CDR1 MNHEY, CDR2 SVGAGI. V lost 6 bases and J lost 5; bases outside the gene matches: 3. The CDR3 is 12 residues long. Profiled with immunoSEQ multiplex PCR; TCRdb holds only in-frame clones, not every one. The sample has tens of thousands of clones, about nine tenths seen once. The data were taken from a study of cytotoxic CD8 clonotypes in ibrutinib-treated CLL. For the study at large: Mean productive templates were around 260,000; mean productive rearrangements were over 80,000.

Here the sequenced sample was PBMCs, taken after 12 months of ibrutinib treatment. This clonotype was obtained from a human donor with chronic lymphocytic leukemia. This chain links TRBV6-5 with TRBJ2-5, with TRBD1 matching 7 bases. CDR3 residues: CASRQGWETQYF. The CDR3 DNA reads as TGTGCCAGCAGACAGGGGTGGGAGACCCAGTACTTC.